Below, 26 T cell receptor beta chains from the same sample are listed, as sequenced in a study of blood T cell repertoires in COVID-19. Data came from immunoSEQ multiplex PCR; TCRdb stores just in-frame clones and leaves some out. The table includes about 110,000 clones, 70% to 90% detected once. Input material: peripheral blood. These receptors were obtained from a man aged 50 to 60 with active or convalescent COVID-19.

The chain carries TRBV7-9 and TRBJ2-6; D call uncertain. Germline values: CDR1 SEHNR, CDR2 FQNEAQ (reference sequence). The CDR3 is 15 amino acids. Trimming removed 3 bases from V and 4 bases from J, with 10 bases in between. The CDR3 sequence: CASSFYVSGANVLTF. CDR3 DNA sequence: TGTGCCAGCAGCTTTTATGTCTCCGGGGCCAACGTCCTGACTTTC.

V is TRBV6-5 and J is TRBJ2-1; 13 bases agree with TRBD2. The CDR3 loop spans 15 amino acids. The trim removed 8 bases at V and 6 bases at J, leaving 7 bases unmatched. Germline V CDR1 and CDR2: MNHEY, SVGAGI. In DNA form, the CDR3 reads TGTGCCAGCCGATGGACTAGCGGGGGACCCAATGAGCAGTTCTTC. As protein: CASRWTSGGPNEQFF.

The rearrangement joins TRBV11-2 to TRBJ2-7, with TRBD1 as a possible D gene (5 bases). Per germline, CDR1 SGHAT and CDR2 FQNNGV. V was shortened by 6 bases and J by 3 bases, with 18 bases between the two germline ends. The CDR3 runs to 15 residues. Here the CDR3 DNA reads TGTGCCAGCAGTTACGGAACAGGAGACCACTACGAGCAGTACTTC. It is translated as CASSYGTGDHYEQYF. The variable domain in full, with the rest retrieved from reference TRBV11-2 and TRBJ2-7, is EAGVAQSPRYKIIEKRQSVAFWCNPISGHATLYWYQQILGQGPKLLIQFQNNGVVDDSQLPKDRFSAERLKGVDSTLKIQPAKLEDSAVYLCASSYGTGDHYEQYFGPGTRLTVT.

This sequence joins TRBV5-4 and TRBJ2-3, with D perhaps matching TRBD2 (6 bases). Germline assignment: CDR1 SGHNT and CDR2 YYREEE (reference sequence). CDR3 size: 14 residues. V was shortened by 3 bases and J by 4 bases, with 12 bases between the two germline ends. The DNA of the CDR3 is TGTGCCAGCAGCTCGCGGGACTCCTCAGATACGCAGTATTTT. Its protein product is CASSSRDSSDTQYF.

This rearrangement joins TRBV5-1 to TRBJ2-1, with a possible D match to TRBD2 (5 bases). The CDR3 has 14 amino acids. Germline lookup yields CDR1 SGHRS and CDR2 YFSETQ. V dropped 4 bases and J dropped 5 bases, with 13 bases sitting between them. CDR3 loop: CASSSGLFHNEQFF. The CDR3 region has the DNA TGCGCCAGCAGCAGCGGACTGTTCCACAATGAGCAGTTCTTC. The variable domain in full, with the rest retrieved from reference TRBV5-1 and TRBJ2-1, is KAGVTQTPRYLIKTRGQQVTLSCSPISGHRSVSWYQQTPGQGLQFLFEYFSETQRNKGNFPGRFSGRQFSNSRSEMNVSTLELGDSALYLCASSSGLFHNEQFFGPGTRLTVL.

The chain uses TRBV19 and TRBJ2-5; tentative D call: TRBD1 (5 bases). The germline V gene has CDR1 LNHDA and CDR2 SQIVND (reference sequence). The CDR3 is 14 amino acids. V was cut by 5 bases and J by 2 bases, with 12 bases left in between. The DNA of the CDR3 is TGTGCCAGTAGTGAGCTGACAGAGCAAGAGACCCAGTACTTC. Its protein product is CASSELTEQETQYF.

V usage is TRBV5-6 and J usage is TRBJ2-2; possibly TRBD2 for D (6 bases). CDR3 length: 15 amino acids. Germline loops: CDR1 SGHDT, CDR2 YYEEEE. V was clipped by 0 bases and J by 5 bases, with 11 bases between them. The CDR3: CASSLASEPTGELFF. The CDR3 bases are TGTGCCAGCAGCTTGGCTAGCGAACCTACCGGGGAGCTGTTTTTT.

The genes are TRBV28 and TRBJ2-3; the D gene is possibly TRBD2 (6 bases). V was trimmed by 6 bases and J by 5 bases, leaving 15 bases between them. The CDR3 is made up of 14 amino acids. Germline lookup yields CDR1 MDHEN and CDR2 SYDVKM. CDR3 coding DNA: TGTGCCAGCAGCTCCCGGGACTTCCAAGATACGCAGTATTTT. It translates to CASSSRDFQDTQYF.

The chain carries TRBV2 and TRBJ1-5; TRBD1 might be the D (5 bases). The CDR3 runs to 12 residues. V lost 6 bases and J 4 bases, leaving 7 bases between the germline ends. CDR1 and CDR2 from the germline V gene are SNHLY and FYNNEI. In DNA form, the CDR3 reads TGTGCCAGCAGGGGGGGAAATCAGCCCCAGCATTTT. Translation gives CASRGGNQPQHF.

This chain links TRBV6-1 with TRBJ1-6; 8 bases line up with TRBD1. Germline V gene lookup returns CDR1 MNHNS and CDR2 SASEGT. Unmatched junction bases numbered 11, after V lost 0 bases and J lost 10 bases. This CDR3 spans 17 amino acids. The DNA for the CDR3 is TGTGCCAGCAGTGAAGCGGGCAGGGGGCGAATTGGCTCACCCCTCCACTTT. It specifies CASSEAGRGRIGSPLHF.

The rearrangement links TRBV7-9 to TRBJ2-5, with 12 bases aligning to TRBD2. CDR3 length: 18 residues. With 5 bases clipped from V and 5 bases from J, the junction kept 15 bases outside the gene matches. Germline V gene lookup returns CDR1 SEHNR and CDR2 FQNEAQ (reference sequence). CDR3 DNA sequence: TGTGCCAGCAGCACGAGGGATACTAGCGGGAGGAGTTGGGAGACCCAGTACTTC. Translated, it gives CASSTRDTSGRSWETQYF.

V is TRBV6-5 and J is TRBJ2-1; weak D call: TRBD1 (6 bases). The CDR3 runs 14 residues. Between the trimmed V and J ends, which lost 6 bases and 8 bases, there was a span of 17 bases. Looked up from germline, CDR1 is MNHEY and CDR2 is SVGAGI. The CDR3 spells CASRQGQPPDEQFF. The CDR3 bases are TGTGCCAGCAGGCAGGGGCAACCCCCCGATGAGCAGTTCTTC.

This clone was recorded once. This chain uses TRBV7-2 with TRBJ2-1, with D maybe TRBD1 (6 bases). Germline CDR1 and CDR2: SGHTA and FQGNSA. CDR3 length: 12 residues. V was clipped by 5 bases and J by 9 bases, with 11 bases between them. The CDR3 loop is CASSPGVGEQFF. As DNA, the CDR3 is TGTGCCAGCAGCCCAGGGGTTGGTGAGCAGTTCTTC.

The chain has TRBV3-1 (or the pseudogene TRBV3-2) and TRBJ2-5; maybe TRBD2 (6 bases). V gave up 0 bases and J gave up 3 bases, with 14 bases separating them. Germline CDR1 is LGHDT and CDR2 is YNNKEL (reference sequence). This CDR3 region has 16 residues. The CDR3 DNA reads as TGTGCCAGCAGCCAAGATGGGACTGCATGGGAAGAGACCCAGTACTTC. This sequence encodes CASSQDGTAWEETQYF.

The J gene is TRBJ1-1, the V gene TRBV10-1, with TRBD1 matching 8 bases. With V trimmed by 5 bases and J by 5 bases, 7 bases remained unmatched. The CDR3 is made up of 14 amino acids. Per the germline V gene, CDR1 is WNHNN and CDR2 is SYGVQD (reference sequence). The CDR3 region has the DNA TGCGCCAGCAGTTCACGGACAGGGATGACTGAAGCTTTCTTT. This encodes CASSSRTGMTEAFF.

V gene TRBV3-1 (or the pseudogene TRBV3-2) combines with J gene TRBJ2-1; 8 bases fit TRBD1. V trimming: 4 bases; J trimming: 5 bases; junction bases outside the gene matches: 10. Germline V CDR1 and CDR2: LGHDT, YNNKEL (reference sequence). This CDR3 is built from 16 residues. CDR3 nucleotides: TGTGCCAGCAGCCGATCCGGGACAGGCGGAAACAATGAGCAGTTCTTC. Translated: CASSRSGTGGNNEQFF.

The V call is TRBV11-2, the J call TRBJ1-2; 8 bases are shared with TRBD1. V was pared by 4 bases and J by 7 bases, with 5 bases of the junction left unmatched. CDR3 length equals 13 residues. From germline, CDR1 is SGHAT and CDR2 FQNNGV. The CDR3 sequence is CASSWTGSGGYTF. The CDR3 DNA is TGTGCCAGCAGCTGGACAGGGTCGGGTGGCTACACCTTC.

The V and J genes are TRBV28 and TRBJ2-2; 9 positions match TRBD2. With 6 bases clipped from V and 3 bases from J, the junction kept 8 bases outside the gene matches. The CDR3 is made up of 16 amino acids. CDR1 is MDHEN and CDR2 is SYDVKM in the germline V gene. The CDR3 sequence is CASRGREGLYTGELFF. The CDR3 nucleotides are TGTGCCAGCAGAGGGCGGGAGGGCCTCTACACCGGGGAGCTGTTTTTT.

The chain is built from TRBV28 and TRBJ2-1; 8 bases agree with TRBD1. Germline V CDR1 and CDR2: MDHEN, SYDVKM. Trimming removed 6 bases from V and 4 bases from J; junction bases left unmatched: 8. CDR3 length: 15 amino acids. The CDR3 nucleotides are TGTGCCAGCAGCCCAACGGGACAGGCTTACAATGAGCAGTTCTTC. This sequence encodes CASSPTGQAYNEQFF.

The chain combines TRBV5-6 with TRBJ2-3; D call uncertain. This CDR3 spans 14 amino acids. Germline V gene data show CDR1 as SGHDT and CDR2 as YYEEEE. V lost 0 bases and J lost 3, with 8 bases in between. The CDR3 loop reads CASSLVVATDTQYF. Here the CDR3 DNA reads TGTGCCAGCAGCTTGGTGGTAGCTACAGATACGCAGTATTTT.

The chain has TRBV11-3 and TRBJ2-1; TRBD2 matches at 7 bases. This CDR3 spans 14 amino acids. Germline lookup yields CDR1 SGHNT and CDR2 YENEEA. The J segment lost 9 bases and the V segment lost 1 base, leaving 6 bases of the junction unmatched. Here the CDR3 reads CASSLGSGNTEQFF. CDR3 sequence (DNA): TGTGCCAGCAGCTTAGGAAGCGGGAATACTGAGCAGTTCTTC.

The V gene is TRBV28, the J gene TRBJ1-5, with D perhaps matching TRBD1 (5 bases). V gave up 7 bases and J gave up 1 base, with 8 bases separating them. Germline lookup yields CDR1 MDHEN and CDR2 SYDVKM. CDR3 length: 13 amino acids. This CDR3 reads CASKGVSNQPQHF. The CDR3 DNA reads as TGTGCCAGCAAAGGGGTCAGCAATCAGCCCCAGCATTTT.

This clone was seen only a few times. This chain joins TRBV5-4 and TRBJ2-7; 9 bases fit TRBD1. CDR3 size: 16 residues. Germline V lookup: CDR1 SGHNT, CDR2 YYREEE (reference sequence). Losses at the gene ends were 4 bases for V and 0 bases for J; bases not matched to a gene: 8. In DNA, the CDR3 is TGTGCCAGCAGCGGGGGGACAGGGTGGCTCTCCTACGAGCAGTACTTC. Protein product: CASSGGTGWLSYEQYF.

The sample holds one count of this clone. The chain employs TRBV4-3 and TRBJ2-7; 8 nucleotides align to TRBD2. CDR3 size: 15 residues. V lost 2 bases and J lost 3; bases outside the gene matches: 6. Germline V gene data show CDR1 as LGHNA and CDR2 as YSLEER. CDR3 residues: CASSQNLAGNYEQYF. The CDR3 coding sequence is TGCGCCAGCAGCCAAAACCTAGCGGGCAACTACGAGCAGTACTTC.

V usage is TRBV18 and J usage is TRBJ2-2; tentative D call: TRBD2 (7 bases). Deletions cut 6 bases from V and 0 bases from J, with 14 bases between. Per the germline V gene, CDR1 is KGHSH and CDR2 is LQKENI. CDR3 size: 16 residues. CDR3 sequence reads: CASSRGGGSNTGELFF. In DNA form, the CDR3 reads TGTGCCAGCTCGAGGGGGGGCGGATCGAACACCGGGGAGCTGTTTTTT.

The chain recombines TRBV14 with TRBJ2-1, with 8 nucleotides matching TRBD2. V shed 4 bases and J 9 bases; nucleotides not matched to a gene: 14. Germline assignment: CDR1 SGHDN and CDR2 FVKESK. The CDR3 is 16 residues long. The CDR3 DNA sequence: TGTGCCAGCAGCCTCTCGTGGGGACTAGAGACCGGTGAGCAGTTCTTC. This encodes CASSLSWGLETGEQFF.